The TCR beta chain described here comes from a study of T cells after yellow fever vaccination. Study outcomes and limitations: Clonotypes shared by both compartments, CD4 and CD8, made up a small share.

The germline V gene has CDR1 KGHSH and CDR2 LQKENI. The CDR3 covers 15 residues. The J segment lost 10 bases and the V segment lost 5 bases, leaving 14 bases of the junction unmatched. TCRdb passed the 5' RACE reads through MiXCR, listing each CDR3 protein once. The sample shows some 390,000 distinct CDR3 sequences, approximately 5.7% of them seen only once. Turning to this clonotype: Its specificity is unknown.

The chain employs TRBV18 and TRBJ2-1, with TRBD2 matching 7 bases. The receptor comes from a man aged 25 to 40 who received the YFV17D yellow fever vaccine. The sample consisted of PBMCs, taken 5 days after the yellow fever booster vaccination. CDR3 region: CASSVGLETMGEQFF. As DNA, the CDR3 is TGTGCCAGCTCAGTTGGACTAGAGACAATGGGGGAGCAGTTCTTC.